This is a list of T cell receptor beta chains from one sample in a study of T cell responses to AZD1222 COVID-19 vaccine. Clones were sequenced by immunoSEQ multiplex PCR, and TCRdb holds only the in-frame ones, with some missing. This table holds 150,000 to 200,000 clones, roughly nine tenths found once. The sample in question was peripheral blood, obtained 28 days after the second AZD1222 dose. These receptors came from an adult who received the AZD1222 COVID-19 vaccine. CDR3s include the opening cysteine and the closing phenylalanine or tryptophan.

TRBV5-4,CASNDPSSYNEQFF
TRBV11-3,CASSPSGLSNTGELFF
TRBV9,CASSPTPTGFVGEQYF
TRBV7-9,CASSPSGGRQPQHF
TRBV11-3,CASSLAGTSYEQYF
TRBV19,CASSIALLAGNSYNEQFF
TRBV6-2/TRBV6-3,CASSYATLNTEAFF
TRBV6-5,CASTMDRRAYEQYF
TRBV25-1,CASSESTLGQGSEQYF
TRBV6-5,CASSYGAGSAGYTF
TRBV7-9,CASSLEGTRAYEQYF
TRBV6-5,CASSYKRNTEAFF
TRBV7-2,CASSQDPRDTQYF
TRBV5-1,CASTVGSLTGELFF
TRBV7-9,CASSPGTGDTGELFF
TRBV4-1,CASSRTSGEVNIQYF
TRBV18,CASSPQEKSGANVLTF